A selection of T cell receptor beta chains follows, all from one sample in a study of technical replicates of blood from a handful of donors. Assay: immunoSEQ multiplex PCR; the TCRdb copy retains only in-frame clones and omits some. The repertoire holds approximately 14,000 clones, with about 80% as singletons. Sequences were obtained from PBMCs. These receptors were obtained from a human donor in good health. CDR3s include the opening cysteine and the closing phenylalanine or tryptophan. D genes are given only for firm matches. A clone size is listed for some rows: how often the clone was seen (once, few, many), or a class if it is expanded.

>TRBJ1-2|TRBV25-1|.|.
TGTGCCAGCAGAACTGCACGTCATGGGGCGCCCAACTATGGCTACACCTTC
CASRTARHGAPNYGYTF
>TRBJ2-3|TRBV5-1|TRBD1|.
TGCGCCAGCAGCTTTGCTGGACAGGGCTCGGCGGGCACAGATACGCAGTATTTT
CASSFAGQGSAGTDTQYF
>TRBJ2-3|TRBV6-5|.|.
TGTGCCACCCAAGTCCGGGATACGCAGTATTTT
CATQVRDTQYF
>TRBJ1-1|TRBV6-5|.|.
TGTGCCAGCAGTTTGGGGGGGAACACTGAAGCTTTCTTT
CASSLGGNTEAFF
>TRBJ2-1|TRBV5-1|.|.
TGCGCCAGCAGCATCGTGAATGAGCAGTTCTTC
CASSIVNEQFF
>TRBJ2-3|TRBV9|TRBD2|.
TGTGCCAGCAGCGTAGGTAGGACTAGCGGGAACGCGAAGACAGATACGCAGTATTTT
CASSVGRTSGNAKTDTQYF
>TRBJ2-7|TRBV5-1|TRBD1|.
TGCGCCAGCAGCTTGGACTCACGCGGACAGGGGATGGGCGAGCAGTACTTC
CASSLDSRGQGMGEQYF
>TRBJ2-2|TRBV5-1|.|.
TGCGCCAGCAGCACGTCTAGCGACAACACCGGGGAGCTGTTTTTT
CASSTSSDNTGELFF
>TRBJ2-3|TRBV27|TRBD2|.
TGTGCCAGCAGTTTGGGACTAGCGGGAGCAGATACGCAGTATTTT
CASSLGLAGADTQYF
>TRBJ2-7|TRBV6-5|TRBD1|.
TGTGCCAGCAGACAGGACAGGGGGGCGAACTACGAGCAGTACTTC
CASRQDRGANYEQYF
>TRBJ2-1|TRBV27|TRBD2|.
TGTGCCAGCAGCCGCGGGACTAGCAGTGAGCAGTTCTTC
CASSRGTSSEQFF
>TRBJ1-3|TRBV5-6|.|few
TGTGCCAGCAGCTTGGGCCCACCGAGCTCTGGAAACACCATATATTTT
CASSLGPPSSGNTIYF
>TRBJ2-7|TRBV23-1|.|.
TGCGCCAGCAGTCTAGTCCTGGAGGCCGCGGGGCGACCCGCTTACGAGCAGTACTTC
CASSLVLEAAGRPAYEQYF
>TRBJ1-5|TRBV19|.|.
TGTGCCAGTAGTGGGAGGGACGGGAATCAGCCCCAGCATTTT
CASSGRDGNQPQHF
>TRBJ2-7|TRBV6-5|TRBD1|.
TGTGCCAGCAGTTACGATGGACAGGATTCCTACGAGCAGTACTTC
CASSYDGQDSYEQYF
>TRBJ2-3|TRBV6-1|TRBD1|.
TGTGCCAGCAGTGAAACGGTTAGCAGGGGGTTGGGGGATACGCAGTATTTT
CASSETVSRGLGDTQYF
>TRBJ2-6|TRBV28|TRBD1|.
TGTGCCAGCAGTTTGGGACAGGGGTCTGGGGCCAACGTCCTGACTTTC
CASSLGQGSGANVLTF
>TRBJ2-7|TRBV6-1|TRBD1|once
TGTGCCAGCAGTGAAGCGCCGGGACAGGTGTACGAGCAGTACTTC
CASSEAPGQVYEQYF
>TRBJ2-6|TRBV10-2|TRBD2|.
TGCGCCAGCTCTCCCCCCGGGCTAGCGGGAGAATTCGACTCTGGGGCCAACGTCCTGACTTTC
CASSPPGLAGEFDSGANVLTF
>TRBJ1-1|TRBV6-1|.|once
TGTGCCAGCAGTGAATATGGGCGGAACACTGAAGCTTTCTTT
CASSEYGRNTEAFF
>TRBJ2-3|TRBV6-6|.|.
TGTGCCAGCACGAGTATTGGAGGAGATACGCAGTATTTT
CASTSIGGDTQYF
>TRBJ2-3|TRBV11-2|TRBD2|.
TGTGCCAGCAGCTTTGGGGGGACTAGCGGTCTTCGGACCACAGATACGCAGTATTTT
CASSFGGTSGLRTTDTQYF
>TRBJ1-5|TRBV6-1|.|.
TGTGCCAGCAGAGCCGGGGATATCAATCAGCCCCAGCATTTT
CASRAGDINQPQHF
>TRBJ2-7|TRBV7-8|TRBD1|.
TGTGCCAGCAGGGACAGGACCTACGAGCAGTACTTC
CASRDRTYEQYF
>TRBJ2-2|TRBV7-7|.|.
TGTGCCAGCAGTTTTACAGGTGCCGGGGAGCTGTTTTTT
CASSFTGAGELFF
>TRBJ2-3|TRBV9|.|.
TGTGCCAGCAGCGAGCGGTCTCTTAGCACAGATACGCAGTATTTT
CASSERSLSTDTQYF
>TRBJ2-3|TRBV28|TRBD1|.
TGTGCCAGCAGTCCGATGGGGACAGGGAGCACAGATACGCAGTATTTT
CASSPMGTGSTDTQYF
>TRBJ1-5|TRBV19|.|.
TGTGCCAGTAGTATGGCCGGGTATAGCAATCAGCCCCAGCATTTT
CASSMAGYSNQPQHF
>TRBJ2-3|TRBV6-5|TRBD2|.
TGTGCCAGCAGTCGGACTAGCGGGAGGACAGATACGCAGTATTTT
CASSRTSGRTDTQYF
>TRBJ2-1|TRBV6-1|TRBD2|.
TGTGCCAGCAGTGATACCCCCGGGGGGTACAATGAGCAGTTCTTC
CASSDTPGGYNEQFF
>TRBJ1-2|TRBV27|.|.
TGTGCCAGCAGTTTGGGGCAGGGAAACTCGAGGGGCTACACCTTC
CASSLGQGNSRGYTF
>TRBJ2-7|TRBV7-9|.|few
TGTGCCAGCAGCTCCCGACAGAATTACGAGCAGTACTTC
CASSSRQNYEQYF
>TRBJ1-2|TRBV6-1|.|.
TGTGCCAGCAGTGACTCGACAGGCTATGGCTACACCTTC
CASSDSTGYGYTF
>TRBJ2-1|TRBV5-1|.|.
TGCGCCAGCAGCGAAGGAGGAGATGAGCAGTTCTTC
CASSEGGDEQFF
>TRBJ2-3|TRBV10-1|TRBD2|.
TGCGCCAGCAGACCCGGGACTAGCGGCACAGATACGCAGTATTTT
CASRPGTSGTDTQYF
>TRBJ2-6|TRBV5-1|.|.
TGCGCCAGCAGCCGAGATAACAAAGCGAGCTCTGGGGCCAACGTCCTGACTTTC
CASSRDNKASSGANVLTF
>TRBJ1-5|TRBV5-5|TRBD1|.
TGTGCCAGCGCGGGGACAGAAAACAATCAGCCCCAGCATTTT
CASAGTENNQPQHF
>TRBJ2-7|TRBV18|.|.
TGTGCCAGCTCACCACGTAGGACCACAAAGGGGTCTATTGAAGAGTACGAGCAGTACTTC
CASSPRRTTKGSIEEYEQYF
>TRBJ2-1|TRBV30|.|.
TGTGCCTGGACCAAGGACTCGGATGAGCAGTTCTTC
CAWTKDSDEQFF
>TRBJ1-3|TRBV2|TRBD1|.
TGTGCCAGCAGTGAAGCCGACAGGGCTGGAAACACCATATATTTT
CASSEADRAGNTIYF
>TRBJ2-1|TRBV28|.|.
TGTGCCAGCAGTTTGGGAGGTATGAGCTCCTACAATGAGCAGTTCTTC
CASSLGGMSSYNEQFF
>TRBJ2-3|TRBV27|TRBD2|.
TGTGCCAGCAGCTCTTTTAGGAGCGGGGCATTTACAGATACGCAGTATTTT
CASSSFRSGAFTDTQYF
>TRBJ1-2|TRBV27|TRBD1|.
TGTGCCAGCAGTCCCGACAGGGGAGCTTATGGCTACACCTTC
CASSPDRGAYGYTF
>TRBJ2-7|TRBV30|TRBD2|.
TGTGCCTGGAGTTCCCCCGCCGCTAGCGGGCCACCCTACGAGCAGTACTTC
CAWSSPAASGPPYEQYF
>TRBJ2-3|TRBV4-1|TRBD2|once
TGCGCCAGCAGGTCCTTGGAAGCTAGCGGGAGGGCCCACGGAGATACGCAGTATTTT
CASRSLEASGRAHGDTQYF
>TRBJ2-5|TRBV11-2|.|.
TGTGCCAGCAGCTTCGTCAGGGCCTGGGAGACCCAGTACTTC
CASSFVRAWETQYF
>TRBJ1-1|TRBV21-1|.|few
TGTGCCAGCAAAGGGGGGGCATCTGAAGCTTTCTTT
CASKGGASEAFF
>TRBJ2-1|TRBV28|.|.
TGTGCCAGCACCATATCGATGGGCCCTGAGCAGTTCTTC
CASTISMGPEQFF
>TRBJ2-7|TRBV19|.|.
TGTGCCAGTAGTATAGAACAGAGTTCCTACGAGCAGTACTTC
CASSIEQSSYEQYF
>TRBJ2-3|TRBV28|TRBD1|.
TGTGCCAGCAGCCAAGGACAGGGCACAGATACGCAGTATTTT
CASSQGQGTDTQYF
>TRBJ2-7|TRBV30|.|.
TGTGCCTGGACTCCCCAGGGGGGAGGATACGAGCAGTACTTC
CAWTPQGGGYEQYF
>TRBJ2-5|TRBV5-1|.|.
TGCGCCAGCAGCTCGCTTCCGAGGGAGGTGGAGACCCAGTACTTC
CASSSLPREVETQYF